Below, 25 T cell receptor beta chains from the same sample are listed, as sequenced in a study of metastatic and nonmetastatic thyroid tumors. Every patient underwent thyroid surgery untreated. TCRdb re-processed the PCR reads through MiXCR. This sample has some 33,000 clones, with about 10% found just once. Material for sequencing was blood. The source of these receptors is a female donor with papillary thyroid cancer or a benign thyroid nodule (not recorded which). Some clones in this sample may be carry-over from other donors' samples.

This clone was counted ten times or more. The rearrangement uses TRBV3-1 and TRBJ2-5; D unclear. The V gene lost 4 bases and the J gene lost 1 base, with 4 bases spanning the gap. The CDR3 totals 12 residues. Germline values: CDR1 LGHDT, CDR2 YNNKEL (reference sequence). Here the CDR3 reads CASSPLQETQYF. Written as DNA, the CDR3 is TGTGCCAGCAGCCCACTCCAAGAGACCCAGTACTTC.

This clone has ten or more counts. This chain links TRBV11-3 with TRBJ2-7, with a tentative D call TRBD2 (6 bases). The germline V gene encodes CDR1 SGHNT and CDR2 YENEEA. Trimming took off 6 bases at V and 0 bases at J, with 18 bases between the two ends. The CDR3 is 16 amino acids. The CDR3: CASSPNGGAGSYEQYF. The CDR3 region has the DNA TGTGCCAGCAGTCCAAACGGGGGTGCGGGCTCCTACGAGCAGTACTTC.

This clone occurred many times. The chain links TRBV9 to TRBJ2-5; the match to TRBD2 covers 12 bases. This CDR3 comprises 14 residues. CDR1 and CDR2 (germline): SGDLS, YYNGEE. J was trimmed by 4 bases and V by 4 bases; bases with no gene match: 2. The DNA for the CDR3 is TGTGCCAGCAGCCTGGGACTAGCGGGAGAGACCCAGTACTTC. Residues: CASSLGLAGETQYF.

This clone was counted at least ten times. This sequence joins TRBV4-1 and TRBJ2-1; D is unclear. Between the trimmed V and J ends, which lost 1 base and 0 bases, there was a span of 7 bases. The CDR3 extends over 15 amino acids. Looked up from germline, CDR1 is MGHRA and CDR2 is YSYEKL. The CDR3 spells CASSQGHLSYNEQFF. The DNA of the CDR3 is TGCGCCAGCAGCCAAGGACACCTCTCCTACAATGAGCAGTTCTTC.

This clone was counted at least ten times. V usage is TRBV6-2 or TRBV6-3 and J usage is TRBJ2-1, with no clear D. The CDR3 contains 14 residues. The V end was cut by 6 bases, the J end by 0 bases, with 9 bases between. Germline CDR1 and CDR2: MNHEY and SVGEGT. The CDR3 is CASRNLNSYNEQFF. The CDR3 bases are TGTGCCAGCAGGAACCTTAACTCCTACAATGAGCAGTTCTTC.

The chain combines TRBV30 with TRBJ1-4, with 9 bases identical to TRBD1. CDR1 and CDR2 from the germline V gene are GTSNPN and SVGIG (reference sequence). V was clipped by 0 bases and J by 8 bases; unmatched bases: 4. CDR3 length: 14 residues. CDR3 loop: CAWSVRGQGEKLFF. The CDR3 nucleotides are TGTGCCTGGAGTGTAAGGGGACAGGGAGAAAAACTGTTTTTT.

This clone was counted at least ten times. The chain employs TRBV5-1 and TRBJ2-7; D gene unclear. Germline V gives CDR1 SGHRS, CDR2 YFSETQ. Trimming left V 0 bases short and J 0 bases short, with 7 bases between. The CDR3 sequence is 14 residues long. CDR3: CASSLAASSYEQYF. The CDR3 bases are TGCGCCAGCAGCTTGGCGGCAAGCTCCTACGAGCAGTACTTC.

This clone was observed at least ten times. The sample holds other DNA sequences that translate to the same CDR3. The rearrangement links TRBV2 to TRBJ1-1, with a possible D match to TRBD1 (5 bases). Germline V CDR1 and CDR2: SNHLY, FYNNEI. CDR3 length: 12 residues. The V gene lost 4 bases and the J gene lost 14 bases, with 17 bases spanning the gap. CDR3 residues: CASSGSLTGAFF. Written as DNA, the CDR3 is TGTGCCAGCAGTGGGAGTCTGACCGGGGCCTTCTTT.

This clone came up many times. CDR3 loop: CASKSSYNSPLHF. As DNA, the CDR3 is TGTGCCAGCAAATCCTCCTATAATTCACCCCTCCACTTT. This sequence joins TRBV12-3 or TRBV12-4 and TRBJ1-6; D not certain. CDR3 length: 13 residues. V was shortened by 7 bases and J by 0 bases, with 4 bases between the two germline ends.

This clone was detected only a few times. A much larger clone differs from this one at a single base, so this may be a read error. In DNA, the CDR3 is TGTGCCAGTACTGTCCCTAGCTGGAGAATCTACGAGCAGTACTTC. It translates to CASTVPSWRIYEQYF. The genes are TRBV19 and TRBJ2-7, with D tentatively TRBD2 (5 bases). Deletions cut 7 bases from V and 3 bases from J, with 19 bases between. The CDR3 length is 15 residues. Germline CDR1 is LNHDA and CDR2 is SQIVND (reference sequence).

This clone was seen repeatedly, ten times or more. The CDR3 reads CASRGGAGTEAFF. CDR3 DNA sequence: TGTGCCAGCCGTGGGGGGGCCGGCACTGAAGCTTTCTTT. V gene TRBV25-1 combines with J gene TRBJ1-1, with D perhaps TRBD1 (6 bases). The CDR3 sequence is 13 residues long. The V end lost 8 bases, the J end lost 4 bases, and 14 bases lay between the germline ends. Looked up from germline, CDR1 is MGHDK and CDR2 is SYGVNS.

This clone was seen many times. CDR3 coding DNA: TGTGCCAGCAGCTTAGGGGTCGGGGGACTAACAATCCAAGAGACCCAGTACTTC. It codes for CASSLGVGGLTIQETQYF. This chain connects TRBV11-1 to TRBJ2-5, with 7 positions matching TRBD2. V gave up 1 base and J gave up 1 base; unmatched junction bases: 12. This CDR3 is built from 18 residues. Germline-derived CDR1 and CDR2 are SGHAT and FQDESV (reference sequence).

This clone has a count of ten or more. This rearrangement joins TRBV10-1 to TRBJ2-1; 7 nucleotides line up with TRBD2. Germline CDR1 WNHNN, CDR2 SYGVQD (reference sequence). CDR3 length: 13 amino acids. With V trimmed by 9 bases and J by 0 bases, 2 bases remained unmatched. As DNA, the CDR3 is TGCGCCAGAGGGAGGGGCTCCTACAATGAGCAGTTCTTC. It yields the protein CARGRGSYNEQFF.

This chain joins TRBV28 and TRBJ1-5; weak D call: TRBD1 (5 bases). CDR3 size: 15 residues. In germline, CDR1 is MDHEN, CDR2 SYDVKM. Deletions cut 2 bases from V and 7 bases from J, with 15 bases between. The CDR3 region has the DNA TGTGCCAGCAGTTTAGGCGGCAGGGAGTACCAGCCCCAGCATTTT. This sequence encodes CASSLGGREYQPQHF.

This clone has a count of ten or more. Other DNA sequences from this sample encode an identical CDR3 as well. The chain is built from TRBV7-2 and TRBJ1-5; D remains ambiguous. Germline values: CDR1 SGHTA, CDR2 FQGNSA. CDR3 length: 14 amino acids. Trimming took off 3 bases at V and 7 bases at J, with 13 bases between the two ends. CDR3 in DNA: TGTGCCAGCAGCTTTGGGGTTGGCGGGCAGCCCCAGCATTTT. Encoded protein: CASSFGVGGQPQHF.

This clone was seen a handful of times. The chain carries TRBV28 and TRBJ2-1; 7 bases fit TRBD1. The CDR3 has 14 residues. Trimming removed 6 bases from V and 5 bases from J; junction bases left unmatched: 7. Germline loops: CDR1 MDHEN, CDR2 SYDVKM. Here the CDR3 reads CASRTGVGHNEQFF. CDR3 DNA sequence: TGTGCCAGCAGAACAGGGGTAGGGCACAATGAGCAGTTCTTC.

Ten or more counts support this clone. The chain combines TRBV3-1 with TRBJ1-2; D is ambiguous. V lost 1 base to trimming and J lost 9 bases, with 18 bases between them. The CDR3 is 15 amino acids. Germline V CDR1 and CDR2: LGHDT, YNNKEL (reference sequence). The CDR3 loop reads CASSQGTRVLRSYTF. Written as DNA, the CDR3 is TGTGCCAGCAGCCAAGGGACGAGGGTCCTCCGAAGCTACACCTTC.

This clone was observed many times. The chain has TRBV6-1 and TRBJ1-1; D gene unclear. Germline V gene sequence: CDR1 MNHNS, CDR2 SASEGT. V lost 5 bases and J 3 bases, leaving 4 bases between the germline ends. The length of the CDR3 is 11 residues. In DNA form, the CDR3 reads TGTGCCAGCAGTTCCGACACTGAAGCTTTCTTT. It encodes CASSSDTEAFF.

About this clone itself: Since a much larger clone is just one base distant, this may be a read error. The chain links TRBV24-1 to TRBJ2-5; D possibly corresponds to TRBD2 (6 bases). V shed 3 bases and J shed 9 bases, with 25 bases lying between them. This CDR3 comprises 17 residues. The germline V gene has CDR1 KGHDR and CDR2 SFDVKD. CDR3 nucleotides: TGTGCCACCAGTGATCCGCAGGAGGCGGGGAATTTGGAGGCCCAGTACTTC. Its translation is CATSDPQEAGNLEAQYF.

There are many counts of this clone. The chain recombines TRBV5-1 with TRBJ2-1; 10 bases map to TRBD1. The junction had 11 bases not matched to a gene; V was cut back by 2 bases and J by 6 bases. The CDR3 loop spans 17 amino acids. Germline loops: CDR1 SGHRS, CDR2 YFSETQ. Here the CDR3 reads CASSFGSGTGEINEQFF. CDR3 nucleotide sequence: TGCGCCAGCAGCTTTGGGTCTGGGACAGGGGAGATCAATGAGCAGTTCTTC. The complete variable domain, with remaining parts taken from reference TRBV5-1 and TRBJ2-1, reads KAGVTQTPRYLIKTRGQQVTLSCSPISGHRSVSWYQQTPGQGLQFLFEYFSETQRNKGNFPGRFSGRQFSNSRSEMNVSTLELGDSALYLCASSFGSGTGEINEQFFGPGTRLTVL.

Ten or more counts support this clone. The chain has TRBV7-9 and TRBJ2-7, with 9 bases aligning to TRBD2. CDR3 size: 15 residues. The germline V gene encodes CDR1 SEHNR and CDR2 FQNEAQ (reference sequence). Trimming removed 4 bases from V and 2 bases from J; junction bases left unmatched: 6. The CDR3 loop is CASSSRTSEAYEQYF. The DNA for the CDR3 is TGTGCCAGCAGCTCGCGGACTAGCGAGGCCTACGAGCAGTACTTC.

This clone has ten or more counts. J is TRBJ2-1 and V is TRBV5-6, with no clear D. The CDR3 contains 16 residues. The V and J ends lost 1 base and 0 bases respectively, with 11 bases between them. The germline CDR1 and CDR2 sequences are SGHDT and YYEEEE. The CDR3 loop reads CASSLKGFASYNEQFF. CDR3 DNA: TGTGCCAGCAGCTTGAAGGGTTTTGCCTCCTACAATGAGCAGTTCTTC.

Worth noting for this clone: Because it lacks the conserved phenylalanine or tryptophan at the end, this CDR3 is likely a read error. The chain has TRBV6-5 and TRBJ1-2; maybe TRBD1 (6 bases). The CDR3 consists of 14 residues. V dropped 0 bases and J dropped 7 bases, with 12 bases sitting between them. In germline, CDR1 is MNHEY, CDR2 SVGAGI. The DNA for the CDR3 is TGTGCCAGCAGTTACTCTGGGGGGCTTACTGGCTACACCCTC. Its translation: CASSYSGGLTGYTL.

Points on this clone: The conserved phenylalanine or tryptophan normally closing the CDR3 is absent here, so this likely arose from a read error. The rearrangement uses TRBV12-3 or TRBV12-4 and TRBJ1-4; 7 bases align to TRBD1. V shed 9 bases, J shed 2 bases, and the junction held 6 bases outside the gene matches. CDR3 length equals 14 residues. For the CDR3, the DNA is TGTGCCAGTAGCCTGACAGGGACTAATGAAAAACTGTTTCTT. It encodes CASSLTGTNEKLFL.

This clone was detected many times. The CDR3 nucleotides are TGTGCCAGCAGCAATGGACACCTAAGCTCTGGAAACACCATATATTTT. Translating gives CASSNGHLSSGNTIYF. The J gene is TRBJ1-3, the V gene TRBV11-2; possibly TRBD1 for D (5 bases). The CDR3 spans 16 residues. V was trimmed by 5 bases and J by 0 bases, leaving 14 bases between them. CDR1 and CDR2 (germline): SGHAT, FQNNGV.